This T cell receptor (beta chain) was obtained from a study of blood T cells in healthy people across ages. A second PCR of about 7 to 12 cycles used a sample-barcoded 5' primer and a J-beta primer mix. Each cDNA was tagged by a template-switch adaptor containing 12 random nucleotides. MiXCR, applied by TCRdb to the 5' RACE reads, yields one record per CDR3 protein. This table holds approximately 790,000 distinct CDR3 sequences, 62% found once. This CDR3 has 16 amino acids. Trimming took off 0 bases at V and 5 bases at J, with 16 bases between the two ends. The germline V gene encodes CDR1 MNHEY and CDR2 SVGAGI. Ranging in age from about 6 to 95, the donors were healthy Caucasian individuals from Russia.

The sequence came from a man aged 25 to 40 in good health. Sequences were obtained from blood. The rearrangement uses TRBV6-5 and TRBJ2-5, with D unclear. As DNA, the CDR3 is TGTGCCAGCAGTTACTCGGGTACTCGGAGTGAGGAGACCCAGTACTTC. Amino acids: CASSYSGTRSEETQYF.